A selection of T cell receptor beta chains follows, all from one sample in a study of shared clonotypes between healthy human individuals. Profiling relied on immunoSEQ multiplex PCR, and the TCRdb table lists in-frame clones only, not all of them. Of roughly 2.2 million clones listed, about 92% are singletons. The sequenced sample consisted of naive CD4+ T cells from PBMCs. The receptors come from a man aged 18 to 29 in good health. Some clones in this sample may be carry-over from other donors' samples. Each CDR3 is given without its conserved first and last residue. Fields, in order: CDR3 length, D gene, J gene, V gene, CDR3 protein. A D gene is named only where the DNA matches it firmly.

len: 11
d_gene: -
j_gene: TRBJ2-1
v_gene: TRBV28
CDR3aa: ASSTPAGGGEF

len: 11
d_gene: -
j_gene: TRBJ2-7
v_gene: TRBV6-5
CDR3aa: ASSKQPVGEQY

len: 14
d_gene: TRBD1
j_gene: TRBJ1-5
v_gene: TRBV28
CDR3aa: ASSSPPTGEDQPQH

len: 12
d_gene: -
j_gene: TRBJ2-7
v_gene: TRBV9
CDR3aa: ASSLGTSSYEQY

len: 11
d_gene: -
j_gene: TRBJ2-5
v_gene: TRBV9
CDR3aa: ASSTRTEETQY

len: 13
d_gene: TRBD2
j_gene: TRBJ2-1
v_gene: TRBV5-1
CDR3aa: ASSELAGVNNEQF

len: 13
d_gene: -
j_gene: TRBJ2-5
v_gene: TRBV6-1
CDR3aa: ASSEASGGGETQY

len: 14
d_gene: TRBD2
j_gene: TRBJ2-1
v_gene: TRBV5-4
CDR3aa: ASSAGGLARNNEQF

len: 11
d_gene: -
j_gene: TRBJ1-4
v_gene: TRBV5-1
CDR3aa: ASGVVSNEKLF

len: 11
d_gene: -
j_gene: TRBJ1-2
v_gene: TRBV6-5
CDR3aa: ASSLREEHGYT

len: 13
d_gene: -
j_gene: TRBJ2-3
v_gene: TRBV5-1
CDR3aa: ASSPIAASTDTQY

len: 11
d_gene: -
j_gene: TRBJ1-1
v_gene: TRBV7-3
CDR3aa: ASSFQGNTEAF

len: 8
d_gene: -
j_gene: TRBJ2-3
v_gene: TRBV30
CDR3aa: AWYTDTQY

len: 13
d_gene: TRBD1
j_gene: TRBJ2-7
v_gene: TRBV5-1
CDR3aa: ASSLVDRGVDEQY

len: 12
d_gene: -
j_gene: TRBJ2-5
v_gene: TRBV19
CDR3aa: ASSMRHLQETQY

len: 13
d_gene: -
j_gene: TRBJ2-7
v_gene: TRBV6-5
CDR3aa: ASSYSGLSSYEQY

len: 11
d_gene: -
j_gene: TRBJ1-2
v_gene: TRBV27
CDR3aa: ASSVQGNYGYT